The 10 T cell receptor beta chains below come from one sample, sequenced in a study of shared clonotypes between healthy human individuals. Repertoires were generated with immunoSEQ multiplex PCR, while TCRdb's copy carries only in-frame clones and drops some. Altogether about 2 million clones are present, over 85% being singletons, with the ten largest covering approximately 1%. Naive CD8 cells lacked CD45RO, underwent positive selection for CCR7 and left out terminally differentiated effector memory CD45RA+ cells. Sequenced material: naive CD8+ T cells sorted from blood. The receptors here all came from a man younger than 30 in good health.

The V and J genes are TRBV11-2 and TRBJ2-5, with 11 positions matching TRBD2. From germline, CDR1 is SGHAT and CDR2 FQNNGV. This CDR3 is 17 amino acids long. V shed 4 bases and J 2 bases; nucleotides not matched to a gene: 9. CDR3 protein: CASSSYPGLAEQETQYF. CDR3 bases: TGTGCCAGCAGCTCCTACCCGGGACTAGCGGAACAAGAGACCCAGTACTTC.

The genes are TRBV28 and TRBJ2-1, with D perhaps matching TRBD2 (6 bases). V lost 5 bases and J lost 4, with 12 bases in between. Germline values: CDR1 MDHEN, CDR2 SYDVKM. The CDR3 is made up of 14 amino acids. CDR3 protein: CASSPRDWYNEQFF. Here the CDR3 DNA reads TGTGCCAGCAGTCCCCGGGACTGGTACAATGAGCAGTTCTTC.

The V call is TRBV5-4, the J call TRBJ2-7; a possible D gene is TRBD1 (7 bases). Germline-derived CDR1 and CDR2 are SGHNT and YYREEE (reference sequence). The CDR3 length is 16 residues. V gave up 3 bases and J gave up 2 bases, with 18 bases separating them. CDR3 DNA: TGTGCCAGCAGCTGGGGGGTACAGGGGTCAACCTACGAGCAGTACTTC. Translated: CASSWGVQGSTYEQYF.

The rearrangement links TRBV4-1 to TRBJ1-3, with 7 bases aligning to TRBD1. Germline CDR1 reads MGHRA; CDR2 reads YSYEKL. The CDR3 has 15 amino acids. After removal of 5 bases from V and 4 bases from J, the junction contained 8 bases not matched to a gene. The CDR3: CASSGAGTAGNTIYF. For the CDR3, the DNA is TGCGCCAGCAGCGGAGCTGGGACAGCGGGAAACACCATATATTTT.

This rearrangement joins TRBV4-1 to TRBJ2-1, with TRBD1 as a possible D gene (6 bases). Germline V CDR1 and CDR2: MGHRA, YSYEKL. V shed 3 bases and J shed 7 bases, with 13 bases lying between them. CDR3 length equals 14 residues. CDR3: CASSHITGSNEQFF. CDR3 bases: TGCGCCAGCAGCCATATTACAGGGAGTAATGAGCAGTTCTTC.

The chain combines TRBV10-2 with TRBJ2-7; D not certain. With 8 bases removed from V and 4 bases from J, the gap between germline ends came to 12 bases. Germline V gives CDR1 WSHSY, CDR2 SAAADI. This CDR3 has 12 residues. DNA of the CDR3: TGCGCCAGCCAAGCAATTGGGTACGAGCAGTACTTC. Translating it yields CASQAIGYEQYF.

V and J are TRBV30 and TRBJ2-1, with D perhaps TRBD1 or TRBD2 (6 bases each). The ends were cut back, 1 base at V and 4 bases at J, with 20 bases in the middle. In germline, CDR1 is GTSNPN, CDR2 SVGIG (reference sequence). CDR3 length: 17 amino acids. This CDR3 reads CAWSDRGPFGGYNEQFF. CDR3 bases: TGTGCCTGGAGTGATCGGGGGCCATTTGGAGGGTACAATGAGCAGTTCTTC.

J is TRBJ1-1 and V is TRBV2; D remains ambiguous. CDR1 is SNHLY, CDR2 FYNNEI, per germline. Trimming pared 5 bases from V and 5 bases from J, leaving 15 bases between. This CDR3 has 14 residues. The CDR3 here is CASSPFRLQTEAFF. Here the CDR3 DNA reads TGTGCCAGCAGTCCTTTCAGGCTCCAAACTGAAGCTTTCTTT.

The rearrangement links TRBV7-9 to TRBJ1-3; D is perhaps TRBD1 (5 bases). This CDR3 spans 16 amino acids. V shed 4 bases and J shed 7 bases, with 20 bases lying between them. CDR1 SEHNR and CDR2 FQNEAQ come from the germline V gene (reference sequence). The CDR3 nucleotides are TGTGCCAGCAGCTCCAGCCAAGTGAGGGGTGTGAACACCATATATTTT. Translated: CASSSSQVRGVNTIYF.

The chain couples TRBV5-6 to TRBJ2-7; the D gene is possibly TRBD1 (6 bases). CDR1 SGHDT and CDR2 YYEEEE come from the germline V gene. The CDR3 extends over 14 amino acids. V was trimmed by 3 bases and J by 2 bases, leaving 12 bases between them. Here the CDR3 reads CASSSTGVAYEQYF. For the CDR3, the DNA is TGTGCCAGCAGCTCGACAGGAGTTGCCTACGAGCAGTACTTC.